A single sample gave rise to the 21 T cell receptor beta chains below, sequenced in a study of a mutant IDH1 vaccine in newly diagnosed glioma. The method was immunoSEQ multiplex PCR; TCRdb's version includes in-frame clones alone and lacks a portion of them. The profile shows about 88,000 clones, almost 85% of them singletons. This sample's time point: baseline, week 1 (first vaccination visit). Treatment denoted: pre-vaccination baseline after standard-of-care therapy. The source was PBMCs, collected from a glioma patient treated with radiotherapy, temozolomide or both. The receptor set was obtained from a man between 40 and 49 years old with glioma. Some clones in this sample may be carry-over from other donors' samples.

The rearrangement links TRBV4-1 to TRBJ1-1; TRBD1 is a possible D gene (5 bases). Germline V lookup: CDR1 MGHRA, CDR2 YSYEKL. V lost 0 bases and J 5 bases, leaving 10 bases between the germline ends. This CDR3 contains 14 residues. CDR3 region: CASSQDSGGTEAFF. In DNA, the CDR3 is TGCGCCAGCAGCCAAGATTCGGGGGGGACTGAAGCTTTCTTT.

The chain has TRBV11-3 and TRBJ2-2; the D is unclear. Looked up from germline, CDR1 is SGHNT and CDR2 is YENEEA. CDR3 length: 13 amino acids. V was cut by 2 bases and J by 6 bases, with 7 bases left in between. The CDR3 protein is CASSLRAAGELFF. The CDR3 coding sequence is TGTGCCAGCAGCTTAAGGGCGGCCGGGGAGCTGTTTTTT.

The chain is built from TRBV5-1 and TRBJ2-7; 10 positions match TRBD2. V shed 0 bases, J shed 6 bases, and the junction held 6 bases outside the gene matches. Germline loops: CDR1 SGHRS, CDR2 YFSETQ. This CDR3 is built from 15 residues. CDR3 in DNA: TGCGCCAGCAGCTTGGAGGGACTAGCGTCTCTCGAGCAGTACTTC. This codes for CASSLEGLASLEQYF.

J is TRBJ1-6 and V is TRBV5-1; TRBD1 is a possible D gene (6 bases). CDR3 length equals 15 residues. Germline loops: CDR1 SGHRS, CDR2 YFSETQ. The V end lost 4 bases, the J end lost 7 bases, and 15 bases lay between the germline ends. This chain's CDR3 is CASSPLQGQNSPLHF. The CDR3, as DNA: TGCGCCAGCAGCCCCTTACAGGGACAAAATTCACCCCTCCACTTT.

This chain joins TRBV18 and TRBJ1-3; unclear D gene. There are 15 residues in the CDR3. Germline CDR1 KGHSH, CDR2 LQKENI. V lost 0 bases, J lost 2 bases, and 8 bases lay in between. This chain's CDR3 is CASSPPLAPGNTIYF. The DNA for the CDR3 is TGTGCCAGCTCACCACCCCTAGCCCCTGGAAACACCATATATTTT.

This chain uses TRBV7-9 with TRBJ1-2; 8 bases line up with TRBD1. The CDR3 has 14 amino acids. Losses at the gene ends were 0 bases for V and 6 bases for J; bases not matched to a gene: 3. Germline loops: CDR1 SEHNR, CDR2 FQNEAQ (reference sequence). CDR3 region: CASSLAGQADGYTF. CDR3 bases: TGTGCCAGCAGCTTAGCGGGACAGGCTGATGGCTACACCTTC.

The chain has TRBV29-1 and TRBJ1-2; D ambiguous. The CDR3 covers 10 residues. From germline, CDR1 is SQVTM and CDR2 ANQGSEA. V was cut by 5 bases and J by 4 bases, with 5 bases left in between. CDR3 coding DNA: TGCAGCGTTTATGGCTATGGCTACACCTTC. Translation gives CSVYGYGYTF.

This clone appeared a few times. The chain is built from TRBV2 and TRBJ1-3; D is unclear. Germline V gives CDR1 SNHLY, CDR2 FYNNEI. The CDR3 loop spans 13 amino acids. V was pared by 3 bases and J by 4 bases, with 7 bases between. CDR3: CASSEPRGNTIYF. In nucleotides, the CDR3 is TGTGCCAGCAGTGAGCCCCGGGGAAACACCATATATTTT.

V is TRBV19 and J is TRBJ1-3; maybe TRBD1 (5 bases). Germline V gene lookup returns CDR1 LNHDA and CDR2 SQIVND (reference sequence). This CDR3 has 14 residues. V was cut by 9 bases and J by 2 bases, with 14 bases left in between. CDR3 loop: CASSTGNAGNTIYF. CDR3 nucleotides: TGTGCCAGCAGCACAGGCAATGCTGGAAACACCATATATTTT.

This rearrangement joins TRBV30 to TRBJ1-1; weak D call: TRBD1 (6 bases). Germline loops: CDR1 GTSNPN, CDR2 SVGIG (reference sequence). There are 14 residues in the CDR3. V was cut by 2 bases and J by 3 bases, with 13 bases left in between. Here the CDR3 DNA reads TGTGCCTGGAGTCATAGGGGGGGAGACACTGAAGCTTTCTTT. As protein: CAWSHRGGDTEAFF.

The CDR3 nucleotides are TGTGCCTGGAGTGTGGGTTCCTACGAGCAGTACTTC. This translates into CAWSVGSYEQYF. This chain links TRBV30 with TRBJ2-7; D gene ambiguous. The CDR3 has 12 amino acids. CDR1 and CDR2 from the germline V gene are GTSNPN and SVGIG (reference sequence). Trimming took 0 bases from V and 1 from J, leaving 4 bases between them.

The chain recombines TRBV30 with TRBJ2-3; 10 nucleotides agree with TRBD2. Germline V gives CDR1 GTSNPN, CDR2 SVGIG (reference sequence). Losses at the gene ends were 2 bases for V and 6 bases for J; bases not matched to a gene: 5. The CDR3 has 14 amino acids. CDR3: CAWSPGLAADTQYF. For the CDR3, the DNA is TGTGCCTGGAGTCCAGGACTAGCGGCTGATACGCAGTATTTT.

This clone was observed a few times. DNA for the CDR3: TGTGCCAGCAGTTACGGCCGGGGAATGACTCATGGCTACACCTTC. Its translation is CASSYGRGMTHGYTF. The rearrangement joins TRBV6-5 to TRBJ1-2, with unresolved D. The CDR3 covers 15 residues. Looked up from germline, CDR1 is MNHEY and CDR2 is SVGAGI. V lost 2 bases and J 6 bases, leaving 16 bases between the germline ends.

This clone was recorded a few times. V is TRBV10-1 and J is TRBJ1-1, with D maybe TRBD1 (5 bases). In germline, CDR1 is WNHNN, CDR2 SYGVQD (reference sequence). Trimming cost V 3 bases and J 5 bases, with 13 bases left between them. This CDR3 has 14 residues. The CDR3, as DNA: TGCGCCAGCAGTGACGGGTCAGGGATGACTGAAGCTTTCTTT. It codes for CASSDGSGMTEAFF.

This chain links TRBV7-3 with TRBJ2-5; 7 bases fit TRBD1. CDR3 length equals 13 residues. Germline V gives CDR1 SGHTA, CDR2 FQGTGA. V gave up 1 base and J gave up 7 bases; unmatched junction bases: 3. CDR3 loop: CASSLKQGMTQYF. The DNA for the CDR3 is TGTGCCAGCAGCTTAAAACAGGGGATGACCCAGTACTTC.

The chain has TRBV4-1 and TRBJ2-7; D not resolved. This CDR3 spans 13 amino acids. V was cut by 1 base and J by 4 bases, with 8 bases left in between. CDR1 is MGHRA and CDR2 is YSYEKL in the germline V gene. CDR3 in DNA: TGCGCCAGCAGCCAAGGGGTCTGGTACGAGCAGTACTTC. Its translation is CASSQGVWYEQYF.

The gene calls are TRBV13 and TRBJ2-7; the match to TRBD2 covers 16 bases. Trimming at V came to 2 bases and at J to 1 base, leaving 5 bases not matched to a gene. CDR3 length equals 18 residues. The germline gives CDR1 PRHDT, CDR2 FYEKMQ (reference sequence). CDR3 amino acids: CASSLPGTSGGASYEQYF. The CDR3 DNA is TGTGCCAGCAGCTTACCCGGGACTAGCGGGGGGGCTTCCTACGAGCAGTACTTC.

The chain uses TRBV4-1 and TRBJ2-1, with TRBD1 matching 9 bases. The CDR3 sequence is 15 residues long. The V segment lost 3 bases and the J segment 10 bases; nucleotides outside the gene matches: 10. CDR1 and CDR2 (germline): MGHRA, YSYEKL. The DNA of the CDR3 is TGCGCCAGCAGCCACCCGGGACAGGGAACTCGGGAGCAGTTCTTC. It encodes CASSHPGQGTREQFF.

The chain employs TRBV5-1 and TRBJ1-4; D unclear. Germline V gene sequence: CDR1 SGHRS, CDR2 YFSETQ. Trimming left V 0 bases short and J 2 bases short, with 5 bases between. The CDR3 is 14 amino acids. The CDR3, as DNA: TGCGCCAGCAGCTTGGGACGGACTAATGAAAAACTGTTTTTT. It encodes CASSLGRTNEKLFF.

This chain uses TRBV30 with TRBJ2-1; D unresolved. The CDR3 is 13 residues long. Trimming took 0 bases from V and 4 from J, leaving 7 bases between them. Germline V gene sequence: CDR1 GTSNPN, CDR2 SVGIG (reference sequence). CDR3 amino acids: CAWSVPPYNEQFF. The CDR3 region has the DNA TGTGCCTGGAGTGTACCACCTTACAATGAGCAGTTCTTC.

The V gene is TRBV7-9, the J gene TRBJ1-1; D not resolved. V lost 3 bases and J lost 1, with 9 bases in between. CDR1 SEHNR and CDR2 FQNEAQ come from the germline V gene (reference sequence). The CDR3 runs to 14 residues. Here the CDR3 reads CASSLLTANTEAFF. In DNA form, the CDR3 reads TGTGCCAGCAGCTTGCTCACAGCGAACACTGAAGCTTTCTTT.